This TCR beta chain comes out of a study of shared clonotypes between healthy human individuals. The V end was cut by 5 bases, the J end by 0 bases, with 8 bases between. Germline CDR1 and CDR2: MDHEN and SYDVKM. The CDR3 spans 14 residues. Concerning this clone: The antigen remains undetermined.

As defined, naive CD8 cells were CD45RO-negative and positively selected for CCR7, with terminally differentiated effector memory CD45RA+ cells excluded. TCRdb keeps only in-frame clones here, not all; method: immunoSEQ multiplex PCR. The table includes about 2.1 million clones, about 93% detected once. The study's findings and limits: Clonotype sharing among the donors was expected to vary with sequencing depth. Clonotypes which were not shared had lower generation probabilities than clonotypes that all four donors shared.

The chain couples TRBV28 to TRBJ1-5, with D possibly TRBD1 on 5 matching bases. Sequenced input: naive CD8+ T cells from PBMCs. The sequence derives from a man in his late teens or twenties in good health. Some clones in this sample may be carry-over from other donors' samples. Here the CDR3 DNA reads TGTGCCAGCAGTCGGGGCGATAGCAATCAGCCCCAGCATTTT. Translating it yields CASSRGDSNQPQHF. The variable domain in full, completed from reference TRBV28 and TRBJ1-5, reads DVKVTQSSRYLVKRTGEKVFLECVQDMDHENMFWYRQDPGLGLRLIYFSYDVKMKEKGDIPEGYSVSREKKERFSLILESASTNQTSMYLCASSRGDSNQPQHFGDGTRLSIL.